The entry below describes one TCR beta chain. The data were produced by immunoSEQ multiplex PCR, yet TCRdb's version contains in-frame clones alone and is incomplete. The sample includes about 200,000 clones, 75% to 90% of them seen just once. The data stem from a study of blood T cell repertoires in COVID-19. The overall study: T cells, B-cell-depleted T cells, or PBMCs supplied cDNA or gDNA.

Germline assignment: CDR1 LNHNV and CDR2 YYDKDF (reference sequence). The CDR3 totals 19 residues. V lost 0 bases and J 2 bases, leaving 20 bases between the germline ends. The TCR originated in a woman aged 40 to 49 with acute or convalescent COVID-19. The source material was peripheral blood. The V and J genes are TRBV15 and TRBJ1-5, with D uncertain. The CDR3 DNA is TGTGCCACCAGCAGAGATGTCGGGCAGGCGGGAATGGGCAATCAGCCCCAGCATTTT. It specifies CATSRDVGQAGMGNQPQHF.